This is a list of T cell receptor beta chains from one sample in a study of cytomegalovirus exposure and HLA in healthy donors. The protocol was immunoSEQ multiplex PCR, while the TCRdb copy is restricted to in-frame clones and leaves out a portion. The sample gives about 120,000 clones, 60% to 70% of which show up once; roughly 8.6% is in the top ten. The sample was PBMCs. These receptors were taken from a middle-aged woman in good health and CMV-seropositive. Each CDR3 is given with its conserved first and last residue. The order of the fields is D gene, clone size, CDR3 length, J gene, V gene, CDR3 protein, CDR3 DNA. The D gene is left open where the match is weak. Some rows have no size entry. The others give once, few or many, or a class for an expanded clone.

d_call: .; clone_size: .; cdr3_length: 15; j_call: TRBJ2-7; v_call: TRBV28; cdr3_aa: CASSLGGSNSYEQYF; cdr3_nt: TGTGCCAGCAGTCTAGGGGGTTCCAACTCCTACGAGCAGTACTTC
d_call: TRBD1; clone_size: .; cdr3_length: 13; j_call: TRBJ2-7; v_call: TRBV30; cdr3_aa: CAWSPGTASEQYF; cdr3_nt: TGTGCCTGGAGTCCCGGGACAGCTTCTGAGCAGTACTTC
d_call: .; clone_size: .; cdr3_length: 14; j_call: TRBJ1-4; v_call: TRBV15; cdr3_aa: CATQMTVTNEKLFF; cdr3_nt: TGTGCCACCCAGATGACAGTAACTAATGAAAAACTGTTTTTT
d_call: .; clone_size: few; cdr3_length: 15; j_call: TRBJ2-1; v_call: TRBV5-1; cdr3_aa: CASSPPSSSYNEQFF; cdr3_nt: TGCGCCAGCAGTCCGCCCTCGAGCTCCTACAATGAGCAGTTCTTC
d_call: .; clone_size: .; cdr3_length: 12; j_call: TRBJ2-7; v_call: TRBV29-1; cdr3_aa: CSVVGMTGLEYF; cdr3_nt: TGCAGCGTTGTCGGAATGACAGGACTGGAGTACTTC
d_call: .; clone_size: .; cdr3_length: 13; j_call: TRBJ2-1; v_call: TRBV4-3; cdr3_aa: CASGFRGYNEQFF; cdr3_nt: TGCGCCAGCGGATTCCGGGGGTACAATGAGCAGTTCTTC
d_call: TRBD2; clone_size: few; cdr3_length: 16; j_call: TRBJ2-7; v_call: TRBV4-1; cdr3_aa: CASSQYPRGSSYEQYF; cdr3_nt: TGCGCCAGCAGCCAGTACCCCCGCGGGAGCTCCTACGAGCAGTACTTC
d_call: .; clone_size: .; cdr3_length: 13; j_call: TRBJ2-7; v_call: TRBV11-1; cdr3_aa: CATATYESNEQYF; cdr3_nt: TGTGCCACCGCCACCTACGAATCTAACGAGCAGTACTTC
d_call: .; clone_size: .; cdr3_length: 16; j_call: TRBJ2-2; v_call: TRBV7-8; cdr3_aa: CASSLGAGVVTGELFF; cdr3_nt: TGTGCCAGCAGCTTAGGCGCAGGGGTTGTAACCGGGGAGCTGTTTTTT
d_call: TRBD1; clone_size: .; cdr3_length: 15; j_call: TRBJ1-5; v_call: TRBV2; cdr3_aa: CASSERTGDNQPQHF; cdr3_nt: TGTGCCAGCAGTGAACGGACAGGCGACAATCAGCCCCAGCATTTT
d_call: .; clone_size: .; cdr3_length: 14; j_call: TRBJ2-5; v_call: TRBV9; cdr3_aa: CASSPREDGETQYF; cdr3_nt: TGTGCCAGCAGCCCGCGGGAAGATGGGGAGACCCAGTACTTC
d_call: .; clone_size: few; cdr3_length: 12; j_call: TRBJ1-2; v_call: TRBV5-6; cdr3_aa: CASSLRGYGYTF; cdr3_nt: TGTGCCAGCAGCTTACGGGGGTATGGCTACACCTTC
d_call: .; clone_size: .; cdr3_length: 15; j_call: TRBJ2-7; v_call: TRBV5-1; cdr3_aa: CASSRGSSIAYEQYF; cdr3_nt: TGCGCCAGCAGCAGGGGAAGCAGCATTGCCTACGAGCAGTACTTC
d_call: .; clone_size: .; cdr3_length: 11; j_call: TRBJ2-7; v_call: TRBV10-3; cdr3_aa: CASSRGREQYF; cdr3_nt: TGTGCCAGTTCCAGGGGGAGGGAGCAGTACTTC
d_call: .; clone_size: .; cdr3_length: 13; j_call: TRBJ1-2; v_call: TRBV2; cdr3_aa: CASSETSGGGYTF; cdr3_nt: TGTGCCAGCAGTGAGACTTCGGGAGGGGGCTACACCTTC
d_call: TRBD1; clone_size: .; cdr3_length: 14; j_call: TRBJ2-2; v_call: TRBV5-1; cdr3_aa: CASVQGAGTGELFF; cdr3_nt: TGCGCCAGCGTCCAGGGGGCTGGCACCGGGGAGCTGTTTTTT
d_call: .; clone_size: .; cdr3_length: 14; j_call: TRBJ2-1; v_call: TRBV7-9; cdr3_aa: CSSSFLQQVNEQFF; cdr3_nt: TGTTCCAGCAGCTTTCTTCAACAGGTCAATGAGCAGTTCTTC
d_call: TRBD1; clone_size: .; cdr3_length: 14; j_call: TRBJ1-1; v_call: TRBV19; cdr3_aa: CASSIWTGNTEAFF; cdr3_nt: TGTGCCAGTAGTATCTGGACAGGGAACACTGAAGCTTTCTTT
d_call: .; clone_size: .; cdr3_length: 14; j_call: TRBJ2-5; v_call: TRBV6-1; cdr3_aa: CASSDYRVQETQYF; cdr3_nt: TGTGCCAGCAGTGACTACAGGGTTCAAGAGACCCAGTACTTC
d_call: TRBD1; clone_size: .; cdr3_length: 15; j_call: TRBJ1-4; v_call: TRBV6-5; cdr3_aa: CASSYSGGTGEKLFF; cdr3_nt: TGTGCCAGCAGTTATTCAGGGGGGACCGGTGAAAAACTGTTTTTT
d_call: .; clone_size: few; cdr3_length: 13; j_call: TRBJ1-3; v_call: TRBV6-1; cdr3_aa: CATTGRSGNTIYF; cdr3_nt: TGTGCCACGACGGGGAGGTCAGGAAACACCATATATTTT
d_call: .; clone_size: .; cdr3_length: 14; j_call: TRBJ2-1; v_call: TRBV10-3; cdr3_aa: CAIRDSAIGDEQFF; cdr3_nt: TGTGCCATCAGAGACTCCGCCATCGGCGATGAGCAGTTCTTC
d_call: .; clone_size: .; cdr3_length: 15; j_call: TRBJ2-3; v_call: TRBV7-9; cdr3_aa: CASSFHTSGEDTQYF; cdr3_nt: TGTGCCAGCAGCTTCCACACCTCAGGGGAAGATACGCAGTATTTT
d_call: TRBD2; clone_size: few; cdr3_length: 18; j_call: TRBJ2-1; v_call: TRBV7-2; cdr3_aa: CASSSRGGGGSSYNEQFF; cdr3_nt: TGTGCCAGCAGCTCTAGGGGGGGCGGGGGGAGCTCCTACAATGAGCAGTTCTTC